This T cell receptor (beta chain) is from a study of cytomegalovirus exposure and HLA in healthy donors. The ends lost 2 bases at V and 6 bases at J; junction bases unmatched: 12. The length of the CDR3 is 16 residues. Germline assignment: CDR1 SEHNR and CDR2 FQNEAQ (reference sequence). PCR used 60 Vbeta primers and 13 Jbeta primers. Clones were sequenced by immunoSEQ multiplex PCR, and TCRdb holds only the in-frame ones, with some missing. The sample yields roughly 110,000 clones, around 75% seen once. The sequence was obtained from a man aged 35-49 years in good health and CMV-seronegative. The specimen was PBMCs. The chain carries TRBV7-9 and TRBJ1-1; 7 positions agree with TRBD1. For the CDR3, the DNA is TGTGCCAGCAGCTTACCCTCCTCCCCGCAGGGGGCTGAAGCTTTCTTT. Protein product: CASSLPSSPQGAEAFF.